These 32 T cell receptor beta chains were sequenced from one sample in a study of blood T cell repertoires in COVID-19. Some clones are missing from TCRdb's copy, which holds only in-frame ones; the method was immunoSEQ multiplex PCR. This sample has about 430,000 clones, with roughly 88% found just once. Sequencing was performed on PBMCs or T cells enriched from blood (not recorded which). These receptors all stem from a woman aged 18 to 35 who had been exposed to COVID-19.

This chain links TRBV5-1 with TRBJ1-1; TRBD1 matches 8 bases. The CDR3 covers 15 residues. V lost 4 bases, J lost 6 bases, and 11 bases stayed unmatched. CDR1 and CDR2 (germline): SGHRS, YFSETQ. CDR3 residues: CASSEQGQGFSEAFF. The CDR3 DNA sequence: TGCGCCAGCAGCGAGCAAGGACAGGGTTTTTCTGAAGCTTTCTTT.

This clone occurred once. This sequence joins TRBV6-5 and TRBJ1-2; D is perhaps TRBD1 (6 bases). There are 12 residues in the CDR3. The germline gives CDR1 MNHEY, CDR2 SVGAGI. Trimming removed 4 bases from V and 10 bases from J, with 13 bases in between. The CDR3 DNA follows: TGTGCCAGCAGTTTTATACAGGGTGACTACACCTTC. It yields the protein CASSFIQGDYTF.

This clone was seen just once. The genes are TRBV2 and TRBJ2-2; tentative D call: TRBD1 (5 bases). The CDR3 totals 14 residues. The germline V and J ends were trimmed by 7 bases and 0 bases, with 9 bases remaining between them. Germline V gene data show CDR1 as SNHLY and CDR2 as FYNNEI. The CDR3 region is CASNPTANTGELFF. The CDR3 nucleotides are TGTGCCAGCAATCCGACAGCGAACACCGGGGAGCTGTTTTTT. Based on the CDR3 plus reference TRBV2 and TRBJ2-2, the full variable domain is EPEVTQTPSHQVTQMGQEVILRCVPISNHLYFYWYRQILGQKVEFLVSFYNNEISEKSEIFDDQFSVERPDGSNFTLKIRSTKLEDSAMYFCASNPTANTGELFFGEGSRLTVL.

V is TRBV7-8 and J is TRBJ1-6, with D perhaps TRBD1 (6 bases). V was clipped by 2 bases and J by 0 bases, with 11 bases between them. CDR3 length equals 17 residues. The germline gives CDR1 SGHVS, CDR2 FQNEAQ. CDR3 nucleotide sequence: TGTGCCAGCAGCTTACAGGGGACGAGCTCCTATAATTCACCCCTCCACTTT. Translation gives CASSLQGTSSYNSPLHF.

The gene calls are TRBV3-1 (or the pseudogene TRBV3-2) and TRBJ2-1; 11 bases line up with TRBD2. The CDR3 loop spans 14 amino acids. CDR1 and CDR2 from the germline V gene are LGHDT and YNNKEL (reference sequence). J gave up 6 bases and V 7 bases, and 5 bases lay outside the gene matches. CDR3 sequence (DNA): TGTGCCAGCACTATAGCGGGAGGGATCAATGAGCAGTTCTTC. This encodes CASTIAGGINEQFF.

The V gene is TRBV7-3, the J gene TRBJ2-2, with D possibly TRBD1 on 7 matching bases. Germline loops: CDR1 SGHTA, CDR2 FQGTGA. CDR3 length: 18 amino acids. Trimming cost V 7 bases and J 4 bases, with 25 bases left between them. In DNA form, the CDR3 reads TGTGCCAGCATCGAACCCCCGCCAGGGGGGCCGGCCACCGGGGAGCTGTTTTTT. Residues: CASIEPPPGGPATGELFF.

The J gene is TRBJ2-7, the V gene TRBV14; D not certain. This CDR3 has 13 residues. The germline gives CDR1 SGHDN, CDR2 FVKESK. Between the trimmed V and J ends, which lost 2 bases and 4 bases, there was a span of 9 bases. CDR3 residues: CASSQNPSYEQYF. Written as DNA, the CDR3 is TGTGCCAGCAGCCAAAATCCCTCGTACGAGCAGTACTTC.

A few counts support this clone. The chain couples TRBV4-1 to TRBJ2-7; 12 bases are shared with TRBD1. The CDR3 length is 16 residues. After removal of 2 bases from V and 5 bases from J, the junction contained 7 bases not matched to a gene. The germline gives CDR1 MGHRA, CDR2 YSYEKL. The CDR3: CASSQTPGTGGHEQYF. Written as DNA, the CDR3 is TGCGCCAGCAGCCAAACCCCCGGGACAGGGGGCCACGAGCAGTACTTC.

The CDR3 protein is CASSPLSLSGAWNNEQFF. CDR3 DNA: TGTGCCAGCAGCCCCTTGAGCTTGAGCGGGGCTTGGAACAATGAGCAGTTCTTC. The chain joins TRBV4-2 to TRBJ2-1, with TRBD2 matching over 7 bases. The V and J ends lost 4 bases and 5 bases, in that order; junction bases with no gene match: 17. The CDR3 spans 18 residues. CDR1 and CDR2 (germline): LGHNA, YNFKEQ.

V is TRBV9 and J is TRBJ2-5, with D unresolved. This CDR3 contains 13 residues. Trimming cost V 3 bases and J 5 bases, with 11 bases left between them. Germline CDR1 is SGDLS and CDR2 is YYNGEE. For the CDR3, the DNA is TGTGCCAGCAGCGCAGACCCCAGGGAGACCCAGTACTTC. This gives the protein CASSADPRETQYF.

Concerning this clone: The same CDR3 also results from other DNA sequences found in this sample. This chain joins TRBV18 and TRBJ2-2, with 8 bases fitting TRBD1. The CDR3 is 16 residues long. V shed 1 base, J shed 1 base, and the junction held 2 bases outside the gene matches. Germline V gene data show CDR1 as KGHSH and CDR2 as LQKENI. As DNA, the CDR3 is TGTGCCAGCTCACCACGTGGGACAGGGAACACCGGGGAGCTGTTTTTT. Translated: CASSPRGTGNTGELFF.

The V gene is TRBV11-1, the J gene TRBJ2-7; 9 bases match TRBD2. The germline V gene encodes CDR1 SGHAT and CDR2 FQDESV (reference sequence). J lost 2 bases, V lost 5 bases, and 10 bases had no gene match. CDR3 length equals 16 residues. CDR3 region: CASSPHPRTSAYEQYF. For the CDR3, the DNA is TGTGCCAGCAGCCCCCATCCCCGGACTAGCGCCTACGAGCAGTACTTC. The whole variable domain, remainder taken from reference TRBV11-1 and TRBJ2-7, is EAEVAQSPRYKITEKSQAVAFWCDPISGHATLYWYRQILGQGPELLVQFQDESVVDDSQLPKDRFSAERLKGVDSTLKIQPAELGDSAMYLCASSPHPRTSAYEQYFGPGTRLTVT.

This rearrangement joins TRBV6-5 to TRBJ2-7, with 8 bases matching TRBD2. The CDR3 contains 13 residues. CDR1 and CDR2 (germline): MNHEY, SVGAGI. In DNA, the CDR3 is TGTCCCTTATGCGAGCGGGAGTATTACGAGCAGTACTTC. It encodes CPLCEREYYEQYF.

The genes are TRBV5-1 and TRBJ1-5, with TRBD1 matching 8 bases. J lost 4 bases, V lost 4 bases, and 10 bases had no gene match. This CDR3 is built from 16 residues. The germline V gene has CDR1 SGHRS and CDR2 YFSETQ. This CDR3 is CASSPDPRQGNQPQHF. In DNA form, the CDR3 reads TGCGCCAGCAGCCCCGACCCCCGACAGGGGAATCAGCCCCAGCATTTT. Filled out from reference TRBV5-1 and TRBJ1-5, the complete variable domain reads KAGVTQTPRYLIKTRGQQVTLSCSPISGHRSVSWYQQTPGQGLQFLFEYFSETQRNKGNFPGRFSGRQFSNSRSEMNVSTLELGDSALYLCASSPDPRQGNQPQHFGDGTRLSIL.

V gene TRBV6-5 combines with J gene TRBJ2-5, with 8 bases identical to TRBD2. V lost 6 bases and J lost 5; bases outside the gene matches: 11. This CDR3 is built from 15 residues. CDR1 and CDR2 (germline): MNHEY, SVGAGI. The CDR3 DNA sequence: TGTGCCAGCAGACCGGGACTAGTTTCTCCTGAGACCCAGTACTTC. Amino acid sequence: CASRPGLVSPETQYF.

This chain links TRBV13 with TRBJ2-7, with TRBD2 matching over 11 bases. This CDR3 comprises 20 residues. The germline gives CDR1 PRHDT, CDR2 FYEKMQ (reference sequence). J was trimmed by 6 bases and V by 3 bases; bases with no gene match: 22. The CDR3 DNA reads TGTGCCAGCAGCTTCTCCCGCGACAGGAAATTCCTAGCGGGAGGCCCCGAGCAGTACTTC. It is translated as CASSFSRDRKFLAGGPEQYF.

CDR3: CASSLGVMGTGTEAFF. As DNA, the CDR3 is TGTGCCAGCAGCTTAGGGGTAATGGGGACAGGCACTGAAGCTTTCTTT. The gene calls are TRBV7-6 and TRBJ1-1, with TRBD1 matching over 8 bases. The CDR3 is 16 residues long. V lost 1 base and J lost 4; bases outside the gene matches: 8. Germline CDR1 is SGHVS and CDR2 is FNYEAQ.

This chain joins TRBV18 and TRBJ1-1; 8 bases align to TRBD1. Germline-derived CDR1 and CDR2 are KGHSH and LQKENI. After removal of 2 bases from V and 6 bases from J, the junction contained 5 bases not matched to a gene. This CDR3 comprises 14 residues. CDR3 protein: CASSPSTGGAEAFF. DNA of the CDR3: TGTGCCAGCTCACCAAGCACAGGGGGAGCTGAAGCTTTCTTT.

The chain has TRBV28 and TRBJ2-7; D ambiguous. Trimming removed 7 bases from V and 3 bases from J, with 7 bases in between. The CDR3 contains 11 residues. From germline, CDR1 is MDHEN and CDR2 SYDVKM. The CDR3 sequence is CASTYSYEQYF. CDR3 sequence (DNA): TGTGCCAGCACCTACAGCTACGAGCAGTACTTC.

The J gene is TRBJ2-3, the V gene TRBV29-1; D gene unclear. CDR3 size: 13 residues. V lost 2 bases, J lost 0 bases, and 6 bases lay in between. Germline V gene sequence: CDR1 SQVTM, CDR2 ANQGSEA. The CDR3 protein is CSVESHSTDTQYF. DNA for the CDR3: TGCAGCGTTGAATCCCATAGCACAGATACGCAGTATTTT.

The chain employs TRBV7-2 and TRBJ2-3; D is undetermined. Germline loops: CDR1 SGHTA, CDR2 FQGNSA. This CDR3 is built from 14 residues. V lost 4 bases, J lost 2 bases, and 10 bases lay in between. CDR3 loop: CASSYTTTTDTQYF. The CDR3, as DNA: TGTGCCAGCAGCTATACTACTACCACAGATACGCAGTATTTT.

CDR3 in DNA: TGTGCCAGCAGTTTAGAGGGGGGGCAGGGGATGAATCAGCCCCAGCATTTT. It encodes CASSLEGGQGMNQPQHF. The V and J genes are TRBV28 and TRBJ1-5; D might be TRBD1 (6 bases). The CDR3 loop spans 17 amino acids. V was trimmed by 2 bases and J by 4 bases, leaving 18 bases between them. From germline, CDR1 is MDHEN and CDR2 SYDVKM.

The V call is TRBV5-1, the J call TRBJ1-1, with 9 bases that match TRBD1. The V segment lost 4 bases and the J segment 3 bases; nucleotides outside the gene matches: 4. This CDR3 has 14 residues. In germline, CDR1 is SGHRS, CDR2 YFSETQ. The DNA for the CDR3 is TGCGCCAGCAGCGGCCGACAGGGGGACACTGAAGCTTTCTTT. Residues: CASSGRQGDTEAFF. Filled out from reference TRBV5-1 and TRBJ1-1, the complete variable domain reads KAGVTQTPRYLIKTRGQQVTLSCSPISGHRSVSWYQQTPGQGLQFLFEYFSETQRNKGNFPGRFSGRQFSNSRSEMNVSTLELGDSALYLCASSGRQGDTEAFFGQGTRLTVV.

The chain links TRBV3-1 (or the pseudogene TRBV3-2) to TRBJ2-1, with 10 bases identical to TRBD2. Germline loops: CDR1 LGHDT, CDR2 YNNKEL (reference sequence). The V segment lost 1 base and the J segment 6 bases; nucleotides outside the gene matches: 6. This CDR3 spans 16 amino acids. CDR3 protein: CASSQGLAGVGNEQFF. CDR3 nucleotide sequence: TGTGCCAGCAGCCAAGGCCTAGCGGGAGTGGGCAATGAGCAGTTCTTC.

J is TRBJ2-7 and V is TRBV7-9, with D tentatively TRBD1 (6 bases). Trimming shortened V by 3 bases and J by 6 bases, and 9 bases separated the two germline ends. CDR3 size: 12 residues. From germline, CDR1 is SEHNR and CDR2 FQNEAQ (reference sequence). The CDR3 region is CASSLGTSEQYF. CDR3 nucleotide sequence: TGTGCCAGCAGCTTGGGGACAAGCGAGCAGTACTTC.

This clone was detected only a few times. The genes are TRBV7-9 and TRBJ2-7; 10 bases line up with TRBD1. Germline CDR1 and CDR2: SEHNR and FQNEAQ (reference sequence). The V gene end was trimmed by 2 bases and the J gene end by 1 base; junction bases not matched to a gene: 5. The CDR3 is 16 amino acids. The CDR3 DNA follows: TGTGCCAGCAGCTTACTTGACAGGGGGCCTTCCTACGAGCAGTACTTC. It yields the protein CASSLLDRGPSYEQYF.

This chain connects TRBV4-3 to TRBJ1-2; D gene uncertain. Deletions cut 1 base from V and 5 bases from J, with 8 bases between. The CDR3 sequence is 13 residues long. CDR1 and CDR2 (germline): LGHNA, YSLEER. The chain's CDR3 is CASSQGLEYGYTF. In DNA form, the CDR3 reads TGCGCCAGCAGCCAAGGACTAGAATATGGCTACACCTTC.

This chain links TRBV5-1 with TRBJ1-5, with a tentative D call TRBD1 (6 bases). CDR1 is SGHRS, CDR2 YFSETQ, per germline. The CDR3 consists of 14 residues. V was pared by 4 bases and J by 3 bases, with 11 bases between. CDR3 coding DNA: TGCGCCAGCAGCGTGGACAGTCTCAATCAGCCCCAGCATTTT. Protein product: CASSVDSLNQPQHF.

This CDR3 is CASSDTGGADTQYF. The DNA of the CDR3 is TGTGCCAGCAGCGATACAGGGGGCGCAGATACGCAGTATTTT. The chain joins TRBV9 to TRBJ2-3; 9 bases fit TRBD1. CDR3 length equals 14 residues. Germline CDR1 and CDR2: SGDLS and YYNGEE. Unmatched junction bases numbered 3, after V lost 3 bases and J lost 4 bases. The full variable domain, rest sourced from reference TRBV9 and TRBJ2-3, is DSGVTQTPKHLITATGQRVTLRCSPRSGDLSVYWYQQSLDQGLQFLIQYYNGEERAKGNILERFSAQQFPDLHSELNLSSLELGDSALYFCASSDTGGADTQYFGPGTRLTVL.

The rearrangement links TRBV6-2 or TRBV6-3 to TRBJ2-3, with D tentatively TRBD1 (6 bases). Germline loops: CDR1 MNHEY, CDR2 SVGEGT. This CDR3 is built from 16 residues. V was shortened by 5 bases and J by 5 bases, with 20 bases between the two germline ends. In DNA, the CDR3 is TGTGCCAGCAGTCCGATAGTCAGGGGATTGGAAGATACGCAGTATTTT. It encodes CASSPIVRGLEDTQYF.

The V call is TRBV19, the J call TRBJ1-5; no reliable D call. The CDR3 is 13 amino acids. Trimming cost V 3 bases and J 2 bases, with 5 bases left between them. CDR1 and CDR2 from the germline V gene are LNHDA and SQIVND (reference sequence). DNA of the CDR3: TGTGCCAGTAGTATGGCCGGCAATCAGCCCCAGCATTTT. Translation: CASSMAGNQPQHF.

For the CDR3, the DNA is TGCGCCAGCAGCCAGACAGGGGTCGGGGAGCTGTTTTTT. This translates into CASSQTGVGELFF. This chain connects TRBV4-1 to TRBJ2-2, with TRBD1 matching 8 bases. This CDR3 has 13 amino acids. After removal of 3 bases from V and 7 bases from J, the junction contained 1 base not matched to a gene. Germline loops: CDR1 MGHRA, CDR2 YSYEKL.